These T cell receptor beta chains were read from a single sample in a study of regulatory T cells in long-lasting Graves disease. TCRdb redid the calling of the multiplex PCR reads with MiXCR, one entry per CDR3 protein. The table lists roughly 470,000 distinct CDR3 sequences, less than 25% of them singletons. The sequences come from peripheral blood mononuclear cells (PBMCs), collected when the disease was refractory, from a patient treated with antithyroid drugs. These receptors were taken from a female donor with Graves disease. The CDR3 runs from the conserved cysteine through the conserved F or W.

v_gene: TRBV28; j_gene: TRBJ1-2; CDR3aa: CASSPPTGFYGYTF
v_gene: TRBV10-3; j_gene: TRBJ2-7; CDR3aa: CAISETGRDEQYF
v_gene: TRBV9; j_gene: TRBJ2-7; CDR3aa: CASSPWTGSSYEQYF
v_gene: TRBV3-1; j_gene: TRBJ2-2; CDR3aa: CASSQSAGRMNTGELFF
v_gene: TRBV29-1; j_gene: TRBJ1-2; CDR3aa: CSVDSGRGVYGYTF
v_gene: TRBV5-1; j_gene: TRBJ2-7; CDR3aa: CASSLDATVSYEQYF
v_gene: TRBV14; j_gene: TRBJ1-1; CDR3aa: CASSQLASNTEAFF
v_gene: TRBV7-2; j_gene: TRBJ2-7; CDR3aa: CASSPQGWSYEQYF
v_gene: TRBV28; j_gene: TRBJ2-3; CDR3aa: CASSFNLAGDTQYF
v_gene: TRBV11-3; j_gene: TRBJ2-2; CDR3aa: CASSARQGPGELFF
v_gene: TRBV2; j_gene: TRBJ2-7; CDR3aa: CASRLQGTHYEQYF
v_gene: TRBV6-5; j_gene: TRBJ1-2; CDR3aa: CASSYYLNRDRIGYTF
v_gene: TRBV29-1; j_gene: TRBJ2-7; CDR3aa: CSVGPAYEQYF
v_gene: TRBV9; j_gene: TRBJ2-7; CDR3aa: CASSVGRGAYEQYF
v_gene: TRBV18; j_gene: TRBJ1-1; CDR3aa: CASSPQIGTEAFF
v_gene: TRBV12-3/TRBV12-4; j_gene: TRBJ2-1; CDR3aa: CASSPPSGRRNEQFF
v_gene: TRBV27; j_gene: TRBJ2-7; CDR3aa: CASSLWPSGRDEQYF
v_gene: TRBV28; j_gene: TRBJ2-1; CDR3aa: CASSLSQGRKAHNEQFF
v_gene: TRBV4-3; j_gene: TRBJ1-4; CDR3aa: CASSQALPGTTNEKLFF
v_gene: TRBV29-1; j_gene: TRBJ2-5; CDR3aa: CSVDIQGAIGETQYF
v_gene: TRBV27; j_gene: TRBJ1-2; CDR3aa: CASSLRQLYGYTF
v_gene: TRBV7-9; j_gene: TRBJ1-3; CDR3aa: CASSLQEATRRNTIYF
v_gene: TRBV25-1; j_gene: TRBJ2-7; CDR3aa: CASSESKTGTLSYEQYF
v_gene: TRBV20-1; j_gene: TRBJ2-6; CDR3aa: CSASKREYSGANVLTF
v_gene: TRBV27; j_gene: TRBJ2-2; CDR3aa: CASSGLTGGFGDTGELFF
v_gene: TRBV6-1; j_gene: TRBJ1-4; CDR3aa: CASSTDPDEKLFF
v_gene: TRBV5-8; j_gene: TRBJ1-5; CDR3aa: CASSLLRGINQPQHF
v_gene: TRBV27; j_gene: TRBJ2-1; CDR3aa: CASSFAGTPYNEQFF
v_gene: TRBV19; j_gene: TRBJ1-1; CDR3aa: CASSTGQGGRAFF